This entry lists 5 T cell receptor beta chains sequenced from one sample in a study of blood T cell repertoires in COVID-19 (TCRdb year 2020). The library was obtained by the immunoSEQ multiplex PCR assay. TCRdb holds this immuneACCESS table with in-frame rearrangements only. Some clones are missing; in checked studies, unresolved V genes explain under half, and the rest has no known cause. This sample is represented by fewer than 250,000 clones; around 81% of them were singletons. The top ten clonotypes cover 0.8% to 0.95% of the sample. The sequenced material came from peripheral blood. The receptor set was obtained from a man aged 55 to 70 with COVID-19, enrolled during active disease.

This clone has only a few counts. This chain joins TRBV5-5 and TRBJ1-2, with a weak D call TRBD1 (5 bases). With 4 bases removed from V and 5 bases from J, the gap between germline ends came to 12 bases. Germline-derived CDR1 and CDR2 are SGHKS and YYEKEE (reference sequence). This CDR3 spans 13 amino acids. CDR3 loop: CASSPDSAYGYTF. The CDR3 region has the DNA TGTGCCAGCAGCCCCGACAGCGCTTATGGCTACACCTTC.

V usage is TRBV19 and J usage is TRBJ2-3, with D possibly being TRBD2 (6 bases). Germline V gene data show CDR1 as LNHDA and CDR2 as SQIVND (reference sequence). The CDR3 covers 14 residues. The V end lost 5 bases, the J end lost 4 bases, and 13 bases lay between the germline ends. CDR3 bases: TGTGCCAGTAGTCTCCGACTAGGATCAGATACGCAGTATTTT. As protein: CASSLRLGSDTQYF.

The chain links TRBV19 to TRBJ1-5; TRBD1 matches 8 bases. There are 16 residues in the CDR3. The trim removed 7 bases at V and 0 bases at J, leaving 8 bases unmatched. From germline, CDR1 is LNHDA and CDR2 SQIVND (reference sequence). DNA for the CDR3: TGTGCCAGTAAGAACAGGGGGGAATATAGCAATCAGCCCCAGCATTTT. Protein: CASKNRGEYSNQPQHF.

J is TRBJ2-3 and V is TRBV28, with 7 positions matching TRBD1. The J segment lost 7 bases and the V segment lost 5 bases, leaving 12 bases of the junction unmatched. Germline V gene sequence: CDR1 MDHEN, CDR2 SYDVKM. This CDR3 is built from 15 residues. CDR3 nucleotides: TGTGCCAGCAGTCGCCGGGACAGTTTATTACATACGCAGTATTTT. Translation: CASSRRDSLLHTQYF.

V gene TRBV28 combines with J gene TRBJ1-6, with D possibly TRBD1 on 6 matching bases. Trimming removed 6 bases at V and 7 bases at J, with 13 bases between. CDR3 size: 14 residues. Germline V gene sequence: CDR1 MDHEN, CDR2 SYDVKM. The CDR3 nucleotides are TGTGCCAGCAGCCGGACAGCTAAAAATTCACCCCTCCACTTT. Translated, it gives CASSRTAKNSPLHF.